This TCR beta chain came from a study of response to subunit inactivated influenza vaccine. TCRdb ran MiXCR on the RT-PCR reads and lists one entry per CDR3 protein. The sample holds about 650,000 distinct CDR3 sequences, 15% to 19% seen once. This clonotype was detected only a few times. V was cut by 2 bases and J by 3 bases, with 13 bases left in between. The germline gives CDR1 MNHEY, CDR2 SVGAGI. The CDR3 is made up of 15 amino acids. The source is a man between 50 and 59 years old who received an inactivated influenza vaccine. V is TRBV6-5 and J is TRBJ1-1, with a weak D call TRBD1 (6 bases). The material was PBMCs from blood, obtained 11 to 12 days after vaccination. CDR3 amino acids: CASSYGQTLDTEAFF. The CDR3 DNA sequence: TGTGCCAGCAGTTACGGACAGACCCTTGACACTGAAGCTTTCTTT.